The 3 T cell receptor beta chains reported below all come from one sample, sequenced in a study of ipilimumab plus nivolumab after autologous stem cell transplantation. The assay was immunoSEQ multiplex PCR, and TCRdb's table has in-frame clones only and misses some. The table includes under 20,000 clones, around four fifths detected once. The source material was PBMCs, sampled in a trial of ipilimumab plus nivolumab as post-transplant consolidation. Receptors originate from a male donor with diffuse large B-cell lymphoma.

The J gene is TRBJ2-2, the V gene TRBV7-2, with TRBD1 as a possible D gene (6 bases). Germline V CDR1 and CDR2: SGHTA, FQGNSA. CDR3 length: 14 residues. Trimming pared 4 bases from V and 3 bases from J, leaving 9 bases between. The DNA of the CDR3 is TGTGCCAGCAGCTCGGGACAAGACACCGGGGAGCTGTTTTTT. Protein: CASSSGQDTGELFF.

This clone showed up just once. This chain connects TRBV6-1 to TRBJ2-5; D assignment may be TRBD1 or TRBD2 (5 bases each). V lost 2 bases, J lost 6 bases, and 10 bases lay in between. The germline gives CDR1 MNHNS, CDR2 SASEGT. The CDR3 has 13 residues. In DNA, the CDR3 is TGTGCCAGCAGTGAATGGGGGACGAAGACCCAGTACTTC. Protein product: CASSEWGTKTQYF.

The chain combines TRBV5-1 with TRBJ2-3, with 8 positions matching TRBD2. Germline CDR1 and CDR2: SGHRS and YFSETQ. There are 16 residues in the CDR3. Trimming took 5 bases from V and 0 from J; bases not matched to a gene: 8. CDR3 nucleotide sequence: TGCGCCAGCAGAGCTCCCCCTAGCGGGAGCACAGATACGCAGTATTTT. Its translation is CASRAPPSGSTDTQYF. Full variable domain (outside the CDR3, taken from reference TRBV5-1 and TRBJ2-3): KAGVTQTPRYLIKTRGQQVTLSCSPISGHRSVSWYQQTPGQGLQFLFEYFSETQRNKGNFPGRFSGRQFSNSRSEMNVSTLELGDSALYLCASRAPPSGSTDTQYFGPGTRLTVL.